This entry concerns a single TCR beta chain. Its specificity is not known. The repertoire was sequenced with immunoSEQ multiplex PCR; TCRdb's copy has only in-frame clones and lacks some. The profile covers thousands of clones, with 70% to 85% appearing a single time and roughly 6% taken by the ten largest. The data were obtained in a study of T cells and Merkel cell carcinoma outcomes. Study conclusions and caveats: Repertoire plus T-cell density reportedly predicted Merkel cell carcinoma outcomes.

Sequencing was done on a sample of tumor tissue from Merkel cell carcinoma. This sequence originates from a human donor with Merkel cell carcinoma.

The DNA of the CDR3 is TGTGCCAGCAGCGCCCGCCGAGCGAACGATGAGCAGTTCTTC. This sequence encodes CASSARRANDEQFF. This chain joins TRBV9 and TRBJ2-1; D not certain. This CDR3 has 14 residues. Trimming shortened V by 3 bases and J by 8 bases, and 15 bases separated the two germline ends. Germline-derived CDR1 and CDR2 are SGDLS and YYNGEE.